Listed below are T cell receptor beta chains from one sample, sequenced in a study of T cell repertoires and HLA-DP antigens. The repertoire was sequenced with immunoSEQ multiplex PCR; TCRdb's copy has only in-frame clones and lacks some. The table includes approximately 86,000 clones, approximately 86% detected once. These receptors lack a known antigen. Sequences were obtained from CD4+ T cells from PBMCs. The origin of the receptors is a man aged 50 to 60 in good health and CMV-seronegative. The CDR3 runs from the conserved cysteine through the conserved F or W. Fields, in order: J gene, CDR3 length, D gene, clone size, V gene, CDR3 DNA, CDR3 protein. A D gene is named only where the DNA matches it firmly. Not every row has a clone size; where given, it reads once, few, many or a size class.

TRBJ1-1 | 11 | NA | medium-sized | TRBV20-1 | TGCAGTGCTAGGGAGGGCACTGAAGCTTTCTTT | CSAREGTEAFF
TRBJ2-7 | 14 | NA | NA | TRBV9 | TGTGCCAGCAGCGTAGAGGTGGGACCCTACGAGCAGTACTTC | CASSVEVGPYEQYF
TRBJ1-5 | 13 | NA | NA | TRBV10-1 | TGCGCCAGCAGTGAGGAGGGTAATCAGCCCCAGCATTTT | CASSEEGNQPQHF
TRBJ1-2 | 15 | NA | NA | TRBV19 | TGTGCCAGTAGGTTGAAGGGGACCCCTTACTATGGCTACACCTTC | CASRLKGTPYYGYTF
TRBJ1-3 | 14 | TRBD1 | NA | TRBV2 | TGTGCCAGCAGTCAAGGACAGGGGGCAAACACCATATATTTT | CASSQGQGANTIYF
TRBJ1-1 | 13 | NA | NA | TRBV6-5 | TGTGCCAGCAGGAGGCAGACGAACACTGAAGCTTTCTTT | CASRRQTNTEAFF
TRBJ1-5 | 12 | NA | NA | TRBV2 | TGTGCCAGCAAAGGGGCAGGGCAGCCCCAGCATTTT | CASKGAGQPQHF
TRBJ1-2 | 16 | NA | NA | TRBV15 | TGTGCCACCAGCAGAGATAGGGGGGCGCAGGGATATGGCTACACCTTC | CATSRDRGAQGYGYTF
TRBJ1-1 | 14 | NA | NA | TRBV18 | TGTGCCAGCTCACCCGACGTAGGTGGAACTGAAGCTTTCTTT | CASSPDVGGTEAFF
TRBJ2-1 | 15 | TRBD2 | NA | TRBV25-1 | TGTGCCAGCAGTGATGTGGGCGGGGGATACAATGAGCAGTTCTTC | CASSDVGGGYNEQFF
TRBJ2-7 | 15 | NA | NA | TRBV28 | TGTGCCAGCACCCCGCTCGGCCAGGGGTCGGGAGAGCAGTACTTC | CASTPLGQGSGEQYF
TRBJ1-1 | 15 | NA | NA | TRBV11-2 | TGTGCCAGCAGCTTAGGGGGAGGGGCGGGCACTGAAGCTTTCTTT | CASSLGGGAGTEAFF
TRBJ2-1 | 13 | TRBD2 | once | TRBV10-2 | TGCGCCAGCAGTGATTTCGGGGAGGGGGAGCAGTTCTTC | CASSDFGEGEQFF
TRBJ2-3 | 13 | TRBD2 | NA | TRBV2 | TGTGCCAGCCTTAGCGGGGGGGCAGATACGCAGTATTTT | CASLSGGADTQYF
TRBJ1-5 | 15 | NA | NA | TRBV27 | TGTGCCAGCAGTTTAGGGGGAGCGTACAATCAGCCCCAGCATTTT | CASSLGGAYNQPQHF